This is a list of T cell receptor beta chains from one sample in a study of T cell changes during pregnancy in multiple sclerosis. Generated by immunoSEQ multiplex PCR, the TCRdb table keeps only in-frame clones and is missing some. The profile shows more than 60,000 clones, around 90% of them singletons. Specimen: peripheral blood, collected before pregnancy. All receptors derive from a female donor with multiple sclerosis, enrolled in a pregnancy study. Each CDR3 is given with its conserved first and last residue. Each record gives: J gene, D gene, V gene, clone size, CDR3 protein, CDR3 DNA. D genes are given only for firm matches. The size field is filled for only some rows; it gives once, few, many or a size class.

>TRBJ2-7|TRBD1|TRBV19|NA
CASQPNGQGPYEQYF
TGTGCCAGTCAACCCAATGGACAGGGTCCCTACGAGCAGTACTTC
>TRBJ2-5|NA|TRBV10-3|NA
CAISVMETQYF
TGTGCCATCAGTGTAATGGAGACCCAGTACTTC
>TRBJ2-7|NA|TRBV7-6|once
CASSLGAGAYEQYF
TGTGCCAGCAGCTTAGGTGCAGGGGCGTACGAGCAGTACTTC
>TRBJ2-1|TRBD2|TRBV18|NA
CASSPLSGGANEQFF
TGTGCCAGCTCACCACTGAGCGGGGGGGCGAATGAGCAGTTCTTC
>TRBJ2-2|TRBD1|TRBV27|NA
CASTANRGTANTGELFF
TGTGCCAGCACCGCCAATAGGGGGACAGCGAACACCGGGGAGCTGTTTTTT
>TRBJ1-2|NA|TRBV5-4|NA
CASSAPGSGEHGYTF
TGTGCCAGCAGCGCACCGGGGTCCGGGGAACATGGCTACACCTTC
>TRBJ2-7|TRBD1|TRBV6-6|NA
CASSYSGQGRPYEQYF
TGTGCCAGCAGTTACTCGGGACAGGGGAGGCCCTACGAGCAGTACTTC
>TRBJ2-7|NA|TRBV6-1|NA
CASSGTGTYEQYF
TGTGCCAGCAGTGGCACAGGGACCTACGAGCAGTACTTC
>TRBJ2-2|NA|TRBV5-5|NA
CASSSPFWTGSNTGELFF
TGTGCCAGCAGCTCACCTTTTTGGACGGGGTCGAACACCGGGGAGCTGTTTTTT
>TRBJ2-5|TRBD1|TRBV6-6|NA
CASSFAGQGPSVTQYF
TGTGCCAGCAGTTTCGCCGGACAGGGACCAAGTGTGACCCAGTACTTC
>TRBJ1-2|TRBD1|TRBV4-2|NA
CASSQPGQEGSNYGYTF
TGTGCCAGCAGCCAACCCGGACAGGAAGGATCTAACTATGGCTACACCTTC
>TRBJ2-7|NA|TRBV27|NA
CASSPTGVGTYEQYF
TGTGCCAGCAGTCCTACGGGGGTGGGGACCTACGAGCAGTACTTC
>TRBJ2-2|TRBD1|TRBV5-1|NA
CASSLTGDRGYAGELFF
TGCGCCAGCAGCTTGACAGGGGACAGGGGGTATGCCGGGGAGCTGTTTTTT
>TRBJ2-2|TRBD2|TRBV6-6|NA
CASRLSGGTNTGELFF
TGTGCCAGCAGGCTTAGCGGGGGGACGAACACCGGGGAGCTGTTTTTT
>TRBJ1-4|NA|TRBV9|NA
CASSVFGDINEKLFF
TGTGCCAGCAGCGTATTCGGGGACATTAATGAAAAACTGTTTTTT
>TRBJ1-3|TRBD1|TRBV6-6|NA
CASSYGQGATGNTIYF
TGTGCCAGCAGTTACGGACAGGGGGCGACTGGAAACACCATATATTTT
>TRBJ2-1|TRBD2|TRBV10-3|NA
CAISEPTSGGRNEQFF
TGTGCCATCAGTGAGCCGACTAGCGGGGGCCGGAATGAGCAGTTCTTC
>TRBJ2-1|TRBD2|TRBV6-1|once
CASSATSGGAYNEQFF
TGTGCCAGCAGTGCGACTAGCGGGGGGGCCTACAATGAGCAGTTCTTC
>TRBJ2-2|NA|TRBV7-7|NA
CASSLGAGAGELFF
TGTGCTAGCAGCTTGGGGGCCGGGGCCGGGGAGCTGTTTTTT
>TRBJ2-7|TRBD1|TRBV30|NA
CAWSGPWTGRTYEQYF
TGTGCCTGGAGTGGGCCCTGGACAGGGAGGACCTACGAGCAGTACTTC
>TRBJ2-3|NA|TRBV7-7|NA
CASSLETALPNTDTQYF
TGTGCTAGCAGCTTAGAGACAGCACTACCAAACACAGATACGCAGTATTTT
>TRBJ1-2|NA|TRBV4-3|NA
CASSQEFQGTSRSYGYTF
TGCGCCAGCAGCCAAGAATTCCAGGGGACCTCGAGATCCTATGGCTACACCTTC
>TRBJ2-2|TRBD1|TRBV10-3|NA
CAISEDRTGGHRNGELFF
TGTGCCATCAGTGAAGACCGGACAGGGGGCCACCGGAACGGGGAGCTGTTTTTT
>TRBJ1-2|NA|TRBV19|NA
CASSRSRGHRAMYGYTF
TGTGCCAGTAGCAGATCCCGCGGGCACAGAGCGATGTATGGCTACACCTTC
>TRBJ2-3|TRBD1|TRBV12-5|NA
CASGLETGTGGTDTQYF
TGTGCTAGTGGTTTGGAAACCGGGACAGGGGGCACAGATACGCAGTATTTT
>TRBJ1-4|NA|TRBV5-5|NA
CASSLAAGANEKLFF
TGTGCCAGCAGCTTGGCGGCCGGGGCTAATGAAAAACTGTTTTTT
>TRBJ1-4|NA|TRBV19|few
CASSIWTATNEKLFF
TGTGCCAGTAGTATATGGACTGCAACTAATGAAAAACTGTTTTTT
>TRBJ2-3|TRBD2|TRBV9|NA
CASSVDPSGGLTDTQYF
TGTGCCAGCAGCGTAGATCCTAGCGGGGGCCTCACAGATACGCAGTATTTT
>TRBJ1-2|NA|TRBV29-1|once
CSVEGGAAGGYTF
TGCAGCGTTGAAGGGGGCGCAGCGGGCGGCTACACCTTC
>TRBJ2-7|NA|TRBV27|NA
CASSSTLGRSYEQYF
TGTGCCAGCAGTTCGACATTGGGCCGCTCCTACGAGCAGTACTTC
>TRBJ2-7|TRBD1|TRBV2|NA
CASSEMETGDSYEQYF
TGTGCCAGCAGTGAAATGGAGACAGGGGACTCCTACGAGCAGTACTTC
>TRBJ2-5|NA|TRBV9|NA
CASSQATSRWETQYF
TGTGCCAGCAGCCAAGCTACTAGCAGATGGGAGACCCAGTACTTC
>TRBJ2-7|TRBD1|TRBV6-5|NA
CASSQGQATSYEQYF
TGTGCCAGCAGCCAAGGACAGGCCACCTCCTACGAGCAGTACTTC
>TRBJ2-1|TRBD2|TRBV18|NA
CASSPGLATRNEQFF
TGTGCCAGCTCACCGGGACTAGCCACAAGAAATGAGCAGTTCTTC
>TRBJ2-7|NA|TRBV14|NA
CASSQEHARQYF
TGTGCCAGCAGCCAAGAACATGCCAGGCAGTACTTC
>TRBJ1-5|TRBD1|TRBV15|NA
CATSRRQGNQPQHF
TGTGCCACCAGCAGGAGACAGGGGAATCAGCCCCAGCATTTT
>TRBJ1-6|NA|TRBV11-2|NA
CASRPGLNSPLHF
TGTGCCAGCCGCCCGGGTCTCAATTCACCCCTCCACTTT
>TRBJ2-7|NA|TRBV2|NA
CASRGALVLSSYEQYF
TGTGCCAGCAGAGGGGCCTTAGTCCTGAGCTCCTACGAGCAGTACTTC
>TRBJ2-5|TRBD2|TRBV27|few
CASSLAGGTTQETQYF
TGTGCCAGCAGTTTAGCGGGGGGCACTACCCAAGAGACCCAGTACTTC
>TRBJ2-1|TRBD2|TRBV27|NA
CASSWGLAGGRGEQFF
TGTGCCAGCAGTTGGGGACTAGCGGGGGGGCGAGGTGAGCAGTTCTTC
>TRBJ2-2|TRBD1|TRBV4-3|once
CASSQGQGATYRNTGELFF
TGCGCCAGCAGCCAGGGACAGGGGGCGACCTATAGAAACACCGGGGAGCTGTTTTTT
>TRBJ1-6|NA|TRBV7-2|NA
CASSLSGEGYNSPLHF
TGTGCCAGCAGCCTGTCAGGGGAGGGTTATAATTCACCCCTCCACTTT
>TRBJ1-3|NA|TRBV5-6|once
CASSFRPAGSGNTIYF
TGTGCCAGCAGCTTCCGCCCTGCAGGCTCTGGAAACACCATATATTTT
>TRBJ2-7|TRBD1|TRBV18|once
CASSEPWQGVYEQYF
TGTGCCAGCTCAGAGCCGTGGCAGGGGGTCTACGAGCAGTACTTC
>TRBJ2-3|TRBD2|TRBV7-2|once
CASSLSGGTDTQYF
TGTGCCAGCAGCTTAAGCGGGGGCACAGATACGCAGTATTTT
>TRBJ2-1|TRBD2|TRBV10-3|NA
CATDLGGGGNNEQFF
TGTGCCACCGACCTCGGGGGCGGGGGGAACAATGAGCAGTTCTTC
>TRBJ1-4|NA|TRBV5-4|NA
CASSSQVDEKLFF
TGTGCCAGCAGCTCCCAGGTGGATGAAAAACTGTTTTTT
>TRBJ2-6|NA|TRBV21-1|NA
CASSRVGPGANVLTF
NA
>TRBJ1-3|NA|TRBV10-3|NA
CAISESALSGNTIYF
TGTGCCATCAGTGAGTCAGCGCTCTCTGGAAACACCATATATTTT
>TRBJ1-1|NA|TRBV9|NA
CASSASKNTEAFF
TGTGCCAGCAGCGCCTCTAAGAACACTGAAGCTTTCTTT
>TRBJ1-2|NA|TRBV5-6|NA
CASKIQGGDGYTF
TGTGCCAGCAAGATCCAGGGTGGCGATGGCTACACCTTC